A selection of T cell receptor beta chains follows, all from one sample in a study of radiation and T cells in renal cell carcinoma. Generated by immunoSEQ multiplex PCR, the TCRdb table keeps only in-frame clones and is missing some. The table records about 76,000 clones, 80% to 90% of them present only once. The specimen comprised blood, sampled from a patient whose treatment included radiotherapy and nephrectomy. Source of these receptors: a woman aged 70-85 years with renal cell carcinoma. The CDR3 runs from the conserved cysteine through the conserved F or W. A D gene is named only where the DNA matches it firmly. Not every row has a clone size; where given, it reads once, few, many or a size class.

abundance	v_gene	d_gene	j_gene	CDR3aa	CDR3nt
NA	TRBV5-4	TRBD1	TRBJ1-3	CASSVQGAGNTIYF	TGTGCCAGCAGCGTACAGGGGGCTGGAAACACCATATATTTT
NA	TRBV7-2	NA	TRBJ2-3	CASSPLDTQYF	TGTGCCAGCAGCCCACTGGATACGCAGTATTTT
NA	TRBV6-1	NA	TRBJ1-5	CASSERRVAPTSNQPQHF	TGTGCCAGCAGTGAACGGAGGGTGGCTCCAACTAGCAATCAGCCCCAGCATTTT
NA	TRBV5-8	NA	TRBJ2-7	CASSFLGPSYEQYF	TGTGCCAGCAGCTTCCTGGGACCGAGCTACGAGCAGTACTTC
NA	TRBV11-3	TRBD1	TRBJ2-7	CASSPGTVEQYF	TGTGCCAGCAGCCCCGGGACAGTTGAGCAGTACTTC
NA	TRBV28	TRBD1	TRBJ1-2	CASSSDRANYGYTF	TGTGCCAGCAGTTCCGACAGGGCTAACTATGGCTACACCTTC
NA	TRBV27	NA	TRBJ1-4	CASRLLAGLTNEKLFF	TGTGCCAGCAGACTTCTAGCGGGGTTGACTAATGAAAAACTGTTTTTT
NA	TRBV19	NA	TRBJ2-6	CASSPSDSGANVLTF	TGTGCCAGTAGTCCCTCAGATTCTGGGGCCAACGTCCTGACTTTC
NA	TRBV9	NA	TRBJ2-2	CASTSGVGHRELFF	TGTGCCAGCACCTCAGGGGTGGGACACCGGGAGCTGTTTTTT
NA	TRBV6-1	NA	TRBJ2-3	CASSAQGLSETDTQYF	TGTGCCAGCAGTGCACAGGGCTTATCTGAGACAGATACGCAGTATTTT
once	TRBV7-8	NA	TRBJ1-1	CASSIRGAGTEAFF	TGTGCCAGCAGCATCAGGGGCGCTGGCACTGAAGCTTTCTTT
once	TRBV7-8	TRBD2	TRBJ2-7	CASSSGLADEQYF	TGTGCCAGCAGCTCGGGACTAGCGGACGAGCAGTACTTC
NA	TRBV7-9	NA	TRBJ1-1	CASSFDLNTEAFF	TGTGCCAGCAGCTTCGACTTAAACACTGAAGCTTTCTTT
NA	TRBV18	NA	TRBJ1-6	CASSLTGFSPLHF	TGTGCCAGCTCACTAACTGGGTTTTCACCCCTCCACTTT
NA	TRBV6-5	NA	TRBJ1-5	CASSYTSGPQHF	TGTGCCAGCAGTTACACCTCAGGGCCCCAGCATTTT
NA	TRBV2	TRBD1	TRBJ2-3	CASSVDGQGDRTDTQYF	TGTGCCAGCAGTGTCGATGGACAGGGGGACCGCACAGATACGCAGTATTTT
NA	TRBV28	TRBD1	TRBJ2-1	CASSPGTGNNEQFF	TGTGCCAGCAGTCCCGGGACAGGGAATAATGAGCAGTTCTTC
NA	TRBV18	TRBD2	TRBJ2-5	CASRPRTSAALETQYF	TGTGCCAGCCGTCCGCGGACTAGCGCCGCATTAGAGACCCAGTACTTC
NA	TRBV15	NA	TRBJ1-1	CATSSNLNTEAFF	TGTGCCACCAGCAGTAATCTGAACACTGAAGCTTTCTTT
NA	TRBV9	TRBD2	TRBJ2-3	CASSVGGGGTDTQYF	TGTGCCAGCAGCGTTGGCGGGGGAGGTACAGATACGCAGTATTTT
NA	TRBV30	NA	TRBJ2-2	CAWSAGTSNTGELFF	TGTGCCTGGAGTGCGGGGACGTCGAACACCGGGGAGCTGTTTTTT
NA	TRBV5-6	TRBD1	TRBJ1-2	CASSFGEGAYGYGYTF	TGTGCCAGCAGCTTTGGGGAGGGGGCGTACGGCTATGGCTACACCTTC
NA	TRBV6-6	TRBD1	TRBJ2-1	CASRGGAVDEQFF	TGTGCCAGCCGAGGGGGCGCAGTCGATGAGCAGTTCTTC
NA	TRBV7-6	NA	TRBJ2-3	CASSPSQVVGNTQYF	TGTGCCAGCAGCCCATCCCAGGTAGTGGGGAATACGCAGTATTTT
NA	TRBV5-1	NA	TRBJ2-7	CASSSNGKGIGEQYF	TGCGCCAGCAGCTCCAACGGTAAAGGTATCGGCGAGCAGTACTTC
NA	TRBV7-3	TRBD1	TRBJ1-1	CASSLGPGQGTNTEAFF	TGTGCCAGCAGCTTAGGACCGGGACAGGGGACGAACACTGAAGCTTTCTTT
NA	TRBV7-3	TRBD2	TRBJ2-3	CASSFGTSADTQYF	TGTGCCAGCAGCTTTGGGACTAGCGCGGATACGCAGTATTTT
NA	TRBV7-2	TRBD1	TRBJ2-7	CASSPVPLGGQGHYEQYF	TGTGCCAGCAGCCCCGTGCCTCTAGGGGGACAGGGACACTACGAGCAGTACTTC
NA	TRBV27	NA	TRBJ1-2	CASSYRLQPRIYGYTF	TGTGCCAGCAGTTACCGTTTGCAGCCCCGAATCTATGGCTACACCTTC
NA	TRBV6-1	TRBD1	TRBJ1-1	CASTSQGRTEAFF	TGTGCCAGCACCTCACAGGGGCGCACTGAAGCTTTCTTT
NA	TRBV5-1	NA	TRBJ2-3	CASSPGQGTRTDTQYF	TGCGCCAGCAGCCCTGGTCAGGGGACACGCACAGATACGCAGTATTTT
NA	TRBV7-7	NA	TRBJ2-2	CASSLARDRNTGELFF	TGTGCTAGCAGCTTAGCGCGTGATAGGAACACCGGGGAGCTGTTTTTT
NA	TRBV21-1	NA	TRBJ2-6	CASSKRDTPSSGANVLTF	TGTGCCAGCAGCAAAAGGGACACCCCAAGCTCTGGGGCCAACGTCCTGACTTTC
few	TRBV4-2	NA	TRBJ2-5	CASSPGYQETQYF	TGTGCCAGCAGCCCCGGGTACCAAGAGACCCAGTACTTC
NA	TRBV27	NA	TRBJ1-1	CASHRLGGRGTEAFF	TGTGCCAGCCATCGGTTGGGGGGAAGGGGCACTGAAGCTTTCTTT
NA	TRBV5-6	NA	TRBJ2-7	CASSFIPGLHEQYF	TGTGCCAGCAGCTTTATCCCGGGGCTCCACGAGCAGTACTTC
NA	TRBV5-5	NA	TRBJ2-3	CASSLGGEDTQYF	TGTGCCAGCAGCTTGGGAGGAGAAGATACGCAGTATTTT
once	TRBV5-1	NA	TRBJ1-2	CASSWDGNYGYTF	TGCGCCAGCAGCTGGGACGGTAACTATGGCTACACCTTC